The 2 T cell receptor beta chains reported below all come from one sample, sequenced in a study of T cells in Graves' hyperthyroidism and ophthalmopathy. The investigators amplified TCR beta CDR3 regions from RNA transcripts. TCR CDR3 regions were first amplified by RT-PCR with HTBI primers. Using its own MiXCR run on the multiplex PCR reads, TCRdb lists one record per CDR3 protein. The sample holds hundreds of thousands of distinct CDR3 sequences; 15% to 18% are singletons and the top ten take around an eighth. Material for sequencing was blood. These receptors all come from a woman under 30 with Graves' hyperthyroidism.

The chain couples TRBV19 to TRBJ2-3, with D possibly TRBD1 on 7 matching bases. The CDR3 covers 16 residues. The V gene lost 6 bases and the J gene lost 4 bases, with 20 bases spanning the gap. Germline values: CDR1 LNHDA, CDR2 SQIVND (reference sequence). The CDR3 region is CASRPFGGGAPDTQYF. DNA of the CDR3: TGTGCCAGTAGACCCTTTGGAGGGGGCGCGCCAGATACGCAGTATTTT.

Notes on this clonotype: At one boundary the junction diverges from the germline segment, which might be a read error. The gene calls are TRBV20-1 and TRBJ1-1, with TRBD1 as a possible D gene (5 bases). Germline assignment: CDR1 DFQATT and CDR2 SNEGSKA (reference sequence). The CDR3 has 17 amino acids. The CDR3 nucleotides read TGCAGTGCTAGGCCGCAGGGACCCTTCTTAACGAACACTGAAGCTCTCTTT. As protein: CSARPQGPFLTNTEALF.